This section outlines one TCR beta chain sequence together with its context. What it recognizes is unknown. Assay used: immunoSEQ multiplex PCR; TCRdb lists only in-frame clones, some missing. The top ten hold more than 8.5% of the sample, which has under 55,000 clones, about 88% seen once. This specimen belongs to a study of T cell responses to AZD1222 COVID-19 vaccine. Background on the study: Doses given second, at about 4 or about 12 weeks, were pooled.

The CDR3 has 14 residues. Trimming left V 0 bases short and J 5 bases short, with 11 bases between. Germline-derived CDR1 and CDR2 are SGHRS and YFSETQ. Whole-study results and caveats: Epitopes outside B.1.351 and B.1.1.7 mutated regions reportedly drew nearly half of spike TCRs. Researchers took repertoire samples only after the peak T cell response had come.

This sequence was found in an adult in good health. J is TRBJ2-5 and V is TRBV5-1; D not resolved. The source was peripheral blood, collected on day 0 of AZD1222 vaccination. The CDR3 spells CASSLANGLETQYF. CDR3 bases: TGCGCCAGCAGCTTGGCCAACGGATTGGAGACCCAGTACTTC. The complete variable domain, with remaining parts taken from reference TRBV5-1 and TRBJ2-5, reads KAGVTQTPRYLIKTRGQQVTLSCSPISGHRSVSWYQQTPGQGLQFLFEYFSETQRNKGNFPGRFSGRQFSNSRSEMNVSTLELGDSALYLCASSLANGLETQYFGPGTRLLVL.